Included here is one T cell receptor (beta chain) sequence, with context. The antigen remains undetermined. The data originate from a study of response to subunit inactivated influenza vaccine. Findings and limits, study-wide: Authors suggested that a seasonal influenza vaccination recruits few new T cells each time.

V shed 3 bases and J shed 3 bases, with 18 bases lying between them. This CDR3 is 15 amino acids long. CDR1 and CDR2 from the germline V gene are DFQATT and SNEGSKA (reference sequence). MiXCR was run by TCRdb on the RT-PCR reads, yielding one entry per CDR3 protein. Among about 780,000 distinct CDR3 sequences listed, under 20% were seen once. The sequence was collected from a man aged 50-60 years who received an inactivated influenza vaccine. The chain is built from TRBV20-1 and TRBJ2-7; a possible D gene is TRBD2 (7 bases). The sample was PBMCs from blood, taken around 5 days after vaccination. CDR3: CSASRGRGGGYEQYF. DNA for the CDR3: TGCAGTGCTAGCAGGGGTAGGGGAGGGGGCTACGAGCAGTACTTC.